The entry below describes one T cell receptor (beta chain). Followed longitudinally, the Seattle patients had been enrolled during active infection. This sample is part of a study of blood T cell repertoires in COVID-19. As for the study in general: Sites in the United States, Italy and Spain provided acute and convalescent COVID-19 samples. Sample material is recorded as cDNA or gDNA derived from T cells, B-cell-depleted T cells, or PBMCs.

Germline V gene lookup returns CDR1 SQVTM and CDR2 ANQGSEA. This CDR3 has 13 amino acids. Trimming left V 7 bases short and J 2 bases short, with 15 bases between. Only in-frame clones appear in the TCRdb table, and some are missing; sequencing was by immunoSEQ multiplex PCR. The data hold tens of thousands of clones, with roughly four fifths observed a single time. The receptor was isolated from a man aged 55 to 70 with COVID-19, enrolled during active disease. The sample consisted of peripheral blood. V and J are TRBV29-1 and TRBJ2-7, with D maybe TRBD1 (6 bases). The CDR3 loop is CSALGDTAYEQYF. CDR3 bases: TGCAGCGCCCTGGGGGACACAGCCTACGAGCAGTACTTC.